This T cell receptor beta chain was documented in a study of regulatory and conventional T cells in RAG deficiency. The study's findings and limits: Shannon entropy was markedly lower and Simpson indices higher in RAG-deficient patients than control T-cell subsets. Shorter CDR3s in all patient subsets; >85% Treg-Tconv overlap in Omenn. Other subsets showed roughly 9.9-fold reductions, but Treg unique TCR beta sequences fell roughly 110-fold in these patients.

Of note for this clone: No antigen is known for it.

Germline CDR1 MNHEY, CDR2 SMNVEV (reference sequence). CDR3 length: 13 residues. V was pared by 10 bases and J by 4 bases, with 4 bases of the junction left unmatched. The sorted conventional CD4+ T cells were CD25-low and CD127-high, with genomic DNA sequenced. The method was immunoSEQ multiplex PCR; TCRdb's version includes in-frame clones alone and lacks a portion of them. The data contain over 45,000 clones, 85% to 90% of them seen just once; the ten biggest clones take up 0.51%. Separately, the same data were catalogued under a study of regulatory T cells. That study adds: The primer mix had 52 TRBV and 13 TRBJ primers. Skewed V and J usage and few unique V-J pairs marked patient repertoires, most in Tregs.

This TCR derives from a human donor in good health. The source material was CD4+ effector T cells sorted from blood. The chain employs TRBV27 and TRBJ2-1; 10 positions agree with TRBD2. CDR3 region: CATRAGGYNEQFF. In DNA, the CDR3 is TGTGCCACCCGAGCGGGGGGGTACAATGAGCAGTTCTTC.